Listed here is a single T cell receptor (beta chain). This entry belongs to a study of long-term antiretroviral therapy in people with HIV. About the study: By about a decade, the earliest samples predate the 2015 immediate-ART recommendation.

An immunoSEQ assay, version v3.0, was performed at survey level. The method was immunoSEQ multiplex PCR; TCRdb's version includes in-frame clones alone and lacks a portion of them. This sample carries some 10,000 clones, around 80% of them seen once, and the ten largest clones take roughly 21%. Sequenced here: unsorted PBMCs, sampled 7.2 years after starting antiretroviral therapy. This receptor was obtained from a man between 50 and 59 years old with HIV.

The CDR3 reads CASSYGLGTEAFF. Written as DNA, the CDR3 is TGTGCCAGCAGTTACGGGTTGGGCACTGAAGCTTTCTTT. J is TRBJ1-1 and V is TRBV6-5; no clear D gene. Trimming took 2 bases from V and 4 from J, leaving 8 bases between them. Germline CDR1 and CDR2: MNHEY and SVGAGI. The CDR3 is 13 residues long.